The 28 T cell receptor beta chains below come from one sample, sequenced in a study of shared clonotypes between healthy human individuals. The method was immunoSEQ multiplex PCR; TCRdb's version includes in-frame clones alone and lacks a portion of them. The table includes about 690,000 clones, roughly 88% detected once. The source material was memory CD8+ T cells from PBMCs. As to subset: CD45RO+ cells pooled with CCR7-negative TemRA cells. The receptor source for this set is a young man in good health. Some clones in this sample may be carry-over from other donors' samples.

The V call is TRBV7-2, the J call TRBJ1-2; D gene uncertain. Germline CDR1 reads SGHTA; CDR2 reads FQGNSA. The CDR3 is 14 residues long. Trimming cost V 3 bases and J 1 base, with 9 bases left between them. CDR3 in amino acids: CASSFTVGNYGYTF. CDR3 in DNA: TGTGCCAGCAGCTTTACGGTTGGTAACTATGGCTACACCTTC.

The chain couples TRBV5-6 to TRBJ2-2; D is undetermined. Germline V gene lookup returns CDR1 SGHDT and CDR2 YYEEEE. V dropped 4 bases and J dropped 4 bases, with 20 bases sitting between them. The length of the CDR3 is 17 residues. CDR3 residues: CASSPQYDPGPTGELFF. CDR3 coding DNA: TGTGCCAGCAGCCCCCAGTATGACCCCGGGCCCACCGGGGAGCTGTTTTTT.

This clone was seen only a few times. The chain employs TRBV12-5 and TRBJ2-2; no reliable D call. Trimming took 1 base from V and 4 from J, leaving 1 base between them. This CDR3 region has 12 residues. CDR1 and CDR2 from the germline V gene are LGHNT and FRNRAP. This CDR3 reads CASGLATGELFF. CDR3 nucleotides: TGTGCTAGTGGTTTGGCCACCGGGGAGCTGTTTTTT. The variable domain in full, completed from reference TRBV12-5 and TRBJ2-2, reads DARVTQTPRHKVTEMGQEVTMRCQPILGHNTVFWYRQTMMQGLELLAYFRNRAPLDDSGMPKDRFSAEMPDATLATLKIQPSEPRDSAVYFCASGLATGELFFGEGSRLTVL.

This clone has only a few counts. V and J are TRBV7-8 and TRBJ1-2; 7 bases are shared with TRBD1. CDR1 and CDR2 (germline): SGHVS, FQNEAQ. The CDR3 sequence is 15 residues long. V was clipped by 3 bases and J by 2 bases; unmatched bases: 6. For the CDR3, the DNA is TGTGCCAGCAGCTTGCTGGACAGGAAAAACTATGGCTACACCTTC. The encoded protein is CASSLLDRKNYGYTF.

The V call is TRBV14, the J call TRBJ2-5, with 9 bases identical to TRBD1. V was clipped by 4 bases and J by 5 bases; unmatched bases: 8. The CDR3 totals 15 residues. Germline V gene sequence: CDR1 SGHDN, CDR2 FVKESK. The CDR3 DNA sequence: TGTGCCAGCAGCCTTGGACAGGGGCCTTTGGAGACCCAGTACTTC. This codes for CASSLGQGPLETQYF.

The rearrangement uses TRBV2 and TRBJ2-7; possible D gene TRBD2, 6 bases. V lost 2 bases and J 1 base, leaving 12 bases between the germline ends. Germline-derived CDR1 and CDR2 are SNHLY and FYNNEI. This CDR3 has 15 amino acids. CDR3 DNA: TGTGCCAGCAGTGAACTTCCGGGACTTTCCTACGAGCAGTACTTC. Translated: CASSELPGLSYEQYF.

V gene TRBV28 combines with J gene TRBJ2-3; D is unclear. Deletions cut 1 base from V and 3 bases from J, with 23 bases between. The CDR3 sequence is 19 residues long. Germline V gene lookup returns CDR1 MDHEN and CDR2 SYDVKM. This CDR3 reads CASSLFFSVRQSRTDTQYF. Here the CDR3 DNA reads TGTGCCAGCAGTTTATTTTTCTCTGTTCGTCAAAGTAGGACAGATACGCAGTATTTT.

This sequence joins TRBV10-3 and TRBJ1-2; tentatively, D is TRBD1 (5 bases). Trimming took off 8 bases at V and 5 bases at J, with 24 bases between the two ends. The germline CDR1 and CDR2 sequences are ENHRY and SYGVKD. The CDR3 has 16 amino acids. The CDR3 region is CAIAWAQVQYHYGYTF. CDR3 bases: TGTGCCATCGCGTGGGCACAGGTTCAGTACCATTATGGCTACACCTTC.

This chain uses TRBV11-2 with TRBJ2-5; 8 bases match TRBD1. Trimming removed 6 bases from V and 2 bases from J; junction bases left unmatched: 2. The CDR3 has 13 amino acids. Germline CDR1 and CDR2: SGHAT and FQNNGV. Here the CDR3 reads CASRRQGQETQYF. CDR3 sequence (DNA): TGTGCCAGCAGAAGACAGGGGCAAGAGACCCAGTACTTC.

The chain carries TRBV4-1 and TRBJ2-7, with D perhaps matching TRBD1 (6 bases). V dropped 4 bases and J dropped 3 bases, with 16 bases sitting between them. The CDR3 is 15 amino acids. Germline CDR1 is MGHRA and CDR2 is YSYEKL. The CDR3 is CASSPRDTLVYEQYF. DNA for the CDR3: TGCGCCAGCAGCCCCCGGGACACGTTAGTCTACGAGCAGTACTTC.

The CDR3 sequence: CASSPNRAYNEQFF. CDR3 nucleotides: TGTGCCAGCAGTCCCAACCGGGCCTACAATGAGCAGTTCTTC. The chain uses TRBV6-6 and TRBJ2-1; D not resolved. V was shortened by 5 bases and J by 2 bases, with 10 bases between the two germline ends. CDR3 length: 14 residues. Germline CDR1 MNHNY, CDR2 SVGAGI (reference sequence).

The genes are TRBV7-6 and TRBJ2-2, with 10 bases fitting TRBD1. The CDR3 extends over 14 amino acids. The junction had 12 bases not matched to a gene; V was cut back by 8 bases and J by 12 bases. Per the germline V gene, CDR1 is SGHVS and CDR2 is FNYEAQ. The DNA of the CDR3 is TGTGCCAGCCCCGGGGACAGGGGTATGTGGAAGCTGTTTTTT. This translates into CASPGDRGMWKLFF.

The chain uses TRBV6-5 and TRBJ2-3; weak D call: TRBD2 (6 bases). V lost 7 bases and J 2 bases, leaving 16 bases between the germline ends. The CDR3 is 15 residues long. Germline V gene sequence: CDR1 MNHEY, CDR2 SVGAGI. CDR3: CASTLTSMSTDTQYF. As DNA, the CDR3 is TGTGCCAGCACCTTGACTAGTATGTCCACAGATACGCAGTATTTT.

The chain combines TRBV11-2 with TRBJ2-5; the match to TRBD1 covers 7 bases. The CDR3 sequence is 17 residues long. Germline CDR1 reads SGHAT; CDR2 reads FQNNGV. V lost 4 bases and J lost 12; bases outside the gene matches: 23. CDR3: CASSSGSTGTVQALEYF. CDR3 bases: TGTGCCAGCAGCTCGGGCTCCACCGGGACAGTTCAAGCTCTCGAGTACTTC. Looking up the rest from reference TRBV11-2 and TRBJ2-5 gives the full variable domain: EAGVAQSPRYKIIEKRQSVAFWCNPISGHATLYWYQQILGQGPKLLIQFQNNGVVDDSQLPKDRFSAERLKGVDSTLKIQPAKLEDSAVYLCASSSGSTGTVQALEYFGPGTRLLVL.

The rearrangement links TRBV5-1 to TRBJ2-1; the D gene could be TRBD1 or TRBD2 (5 bases each). The germline V gene encodes CDR1 SGHRS and CDR2 YFSETQ. Trimming pared 4 bases from V and 7 bases from J, leaving 15 bases between. The CDR3 spans 14 residues. The CDR3 is CASSVGTVRNEQFF. DNA for the CDR3: TGCGCCAGCAGCGTCGGGACGGTGCGGAATGAGCAGTTCTTC.

This chain links TRBV28 with TRBJ1-1; tentative D call: TRBD1 (6 bases). The CDR3 contains 13 residues. Trimming took 8 bases from V and 4 from J, leaving 14 bases between them. Per germline, CDR1 MDHEN and CDR2 SYDVKM. CDR3 amino acids: CASGLTTGTEAFF. The CDR3, as DNA: TGTGCCAGCGGCCTTACGACAGGCACTGAAGCTTTCTTT.

The V and J genes are TRBV9 and TRBJ2-5, with 10 positions matching TRBD1. The CDR3 is 17 amino acids. With 4 bases clipped from V and 11 bases from J, the junction kept 20 bases outside the gene matches. Germline V gene data show CDR1 as SGDLS and CDR2 as YYNGEE. For the CDR3, the DNA is TGTGCCAGCAGCCCTTACCCGACCGGGACAGGGGTTGTAGAGCAGTACTTC. Protein: CASSPYPTGTGVVEQYF.

The chain links TRBV5-4 to TRBJ2-1, with 8 bases matching TRBD1. V lost 5 bases to trimming and J lost 0 bases; unmatched junction nucleotides: 13. Germline loops: CDR1 SGHNT, CDR2 YYREEE (reference sequence). The CDR3 is 18 amino acids. CDR3 sequence: CASSRDRSRSTSYNEQFF. The CDR3 bases are TGTGCCAGCAGTAGGGACAGGAGTCGTTCCACCTCCTACAATGAGCAGTTCTTC.

Remarks on this clone: Other DNA sequences from this sample encode an identical CDR3 as well. In nucleotides, the CDR3 is TGTGCCAGCAGAACAGGGGGCACTGAAGCTTTCTTT. Its translation: CASRTGGTEAFF. The V gene is TRBV27, the J gene TRBJ1-1; 8 bases fit TRBD1. Germline V gene lookup returns CDR1 MNHEY and CDR2 SMNVEV (reference sequence). The CDR3 has 12 amino acids. V gave up 6 bases and J gave up 4 bases; unmatched junction bases: 1.

The rearrangement uses TRBV7-2 and TRBJ2-1; D unclear. The CDR3 is 15 residues long. Trimming shortened V by 4 bases and J by 2 bases, and 12 bases separated the two germline ends. Germline V gives CDR1 SGHTA, CDR2 FQGNSA. CDR3 coding DNA: TGTGCCAGCAGCTGGGAAAGGGTTACCTACAATGAGCAGTTCTTC. Translated, it gives CASSWERVTYNEQFF.

This clone showed up just a few times. Other DNA sequences in the sample encode the same CDR3. The chain joins TRBV9 to TRBJ1-1, with D perhaps matching TRBD1 (5 bases). The germline CDR1 and CDR2 sequences are SGDLS and YYNGEE. Trimming shortened V by 0 bases and J by 4 bases, and 7 bases separated the two germline ends. This CDR3 is built from 13 residues. The CDR3 DNA reads TGTGCCAGCAGCGTAGGGGGCCTCACTGAAGCTTTCTTT. Its translation is CASSVGGLTEAFF.

The chain couples TRBV27 to TRBJ1-5; 8 positions agree with TRBD1. Germline CDR1 MNHEY, CDR2 SMNVEV (reference sequence). The CDR3 spans 17 residues. Trimming took 6 bases from V and 9 from J; bases not matched to a gene: 19. CDR3 protein: CASRPLGQAIILWPQHF. The CDR3, as DNA: TGTGCCAGCAGACCGCTGGGACAGGCCATAATTTTATGGCCCCAGCATTTT.

This clone has a handful of counts. The chain joins TRBV7-9 to TRBJ2-4; maybe TRBD1 (6 bases). The CDR3 loop spans 15 amino acids. Per germline, CDR1 SEHNR and CDR2 FQNEAQ (reference sequence). Between the trimmed V and J ends, which lost 0 bases and 7 bases, there was a span of 13 bases. In DNA form, the CDR3 reads TGTGCCAGCAGCTTAGCACCACAGGGAATGAACATTCAGTACTTC. Translation: CASSLAPQGMNIQYF.

The chain employs TRBV28 and TRBJ1-1, with 7 positions matching TRBD1. The V gene end was trimmed by 5 bases and the J gene end by 8 bases; junction bases not matched to a gene: 14. This CDR3 has 15 amino acids. Germline CDR1 and CDR2: MDHEN and SYDVKM. The CDR3 sequence: CASSILTGALGEAFF. The DNA of the CDR3 is TGTGCCAGCAGTATCCTTACAGGGGCCCTTGGGGAAGCTTTCTTT.

The chain has TRBV5-6 and TRBJ1-1; D is uncertain. The CDR3 is 14 amino acids. The germline V and J ends were trimmed by 4 bases and 5 bases, with 15 bases remaining between them. Germline CDR1 and CDR2: SGHDT and YYEEEE. The CDR3: CASSQLGLETEAFF. The DNA of the CDR3 is TGTGCCAGCAGCCAACTAGGGCTGGAAACTGAAGCTTTCTTT.

The CDR3 coding sequence is TGTGCCAGCAGTTCGAAGGACAGCCCCTACGAGCAGTACTTC. It is translated as CASSSKDSPYEQYF. J is TRBJ2-7 and V is TRBV7-9; D is perhaps TRBD1 (6 bases). Germline V gene sequence: CDR1 SEHNR, CDR2 FQNEAQ (reference sequence). The CDR3 sequence is 14 residues long. Trimming removed 6 bases from V and 2 bases from J, with 14 bases in between.

The chain links TRBV9 to TRBJ2-6; 7 bases align to TRBD1. V shed 4 bases and J 0 bases; nucleotides not matched to a gene: 10. Germline V gene lookup returns CDR1 SGDLS and CDR2 YYNGEE. The CDR3 is 18 residues long. Here the CDR3 DNA reads TGTGCCAGCAGCCTAAGACAGGGACAATTCTCTGGGGCCAACGTCCTGACTTTC. Protein sequence: CASSLRQGQFSGANVLTF.

CDR3 DNA sequence: TGCGCCAGCAGCGGGACGACTAGCGACGTAGTAGGTCCCAATGAGCAGTTCTTC. This sequence encodes CASSGTTSDVVGPNEQFF. This chain links TRBV5-1 with TRBJ2-1; 8 bases match TRBD2. The CDR3 totals 18 residues. The trim removed 4 bases at V and 6 bases at J, leaving 18 bases unmatched. CDR1 and CDR2 (germline): SGHRS, YFSETQ.